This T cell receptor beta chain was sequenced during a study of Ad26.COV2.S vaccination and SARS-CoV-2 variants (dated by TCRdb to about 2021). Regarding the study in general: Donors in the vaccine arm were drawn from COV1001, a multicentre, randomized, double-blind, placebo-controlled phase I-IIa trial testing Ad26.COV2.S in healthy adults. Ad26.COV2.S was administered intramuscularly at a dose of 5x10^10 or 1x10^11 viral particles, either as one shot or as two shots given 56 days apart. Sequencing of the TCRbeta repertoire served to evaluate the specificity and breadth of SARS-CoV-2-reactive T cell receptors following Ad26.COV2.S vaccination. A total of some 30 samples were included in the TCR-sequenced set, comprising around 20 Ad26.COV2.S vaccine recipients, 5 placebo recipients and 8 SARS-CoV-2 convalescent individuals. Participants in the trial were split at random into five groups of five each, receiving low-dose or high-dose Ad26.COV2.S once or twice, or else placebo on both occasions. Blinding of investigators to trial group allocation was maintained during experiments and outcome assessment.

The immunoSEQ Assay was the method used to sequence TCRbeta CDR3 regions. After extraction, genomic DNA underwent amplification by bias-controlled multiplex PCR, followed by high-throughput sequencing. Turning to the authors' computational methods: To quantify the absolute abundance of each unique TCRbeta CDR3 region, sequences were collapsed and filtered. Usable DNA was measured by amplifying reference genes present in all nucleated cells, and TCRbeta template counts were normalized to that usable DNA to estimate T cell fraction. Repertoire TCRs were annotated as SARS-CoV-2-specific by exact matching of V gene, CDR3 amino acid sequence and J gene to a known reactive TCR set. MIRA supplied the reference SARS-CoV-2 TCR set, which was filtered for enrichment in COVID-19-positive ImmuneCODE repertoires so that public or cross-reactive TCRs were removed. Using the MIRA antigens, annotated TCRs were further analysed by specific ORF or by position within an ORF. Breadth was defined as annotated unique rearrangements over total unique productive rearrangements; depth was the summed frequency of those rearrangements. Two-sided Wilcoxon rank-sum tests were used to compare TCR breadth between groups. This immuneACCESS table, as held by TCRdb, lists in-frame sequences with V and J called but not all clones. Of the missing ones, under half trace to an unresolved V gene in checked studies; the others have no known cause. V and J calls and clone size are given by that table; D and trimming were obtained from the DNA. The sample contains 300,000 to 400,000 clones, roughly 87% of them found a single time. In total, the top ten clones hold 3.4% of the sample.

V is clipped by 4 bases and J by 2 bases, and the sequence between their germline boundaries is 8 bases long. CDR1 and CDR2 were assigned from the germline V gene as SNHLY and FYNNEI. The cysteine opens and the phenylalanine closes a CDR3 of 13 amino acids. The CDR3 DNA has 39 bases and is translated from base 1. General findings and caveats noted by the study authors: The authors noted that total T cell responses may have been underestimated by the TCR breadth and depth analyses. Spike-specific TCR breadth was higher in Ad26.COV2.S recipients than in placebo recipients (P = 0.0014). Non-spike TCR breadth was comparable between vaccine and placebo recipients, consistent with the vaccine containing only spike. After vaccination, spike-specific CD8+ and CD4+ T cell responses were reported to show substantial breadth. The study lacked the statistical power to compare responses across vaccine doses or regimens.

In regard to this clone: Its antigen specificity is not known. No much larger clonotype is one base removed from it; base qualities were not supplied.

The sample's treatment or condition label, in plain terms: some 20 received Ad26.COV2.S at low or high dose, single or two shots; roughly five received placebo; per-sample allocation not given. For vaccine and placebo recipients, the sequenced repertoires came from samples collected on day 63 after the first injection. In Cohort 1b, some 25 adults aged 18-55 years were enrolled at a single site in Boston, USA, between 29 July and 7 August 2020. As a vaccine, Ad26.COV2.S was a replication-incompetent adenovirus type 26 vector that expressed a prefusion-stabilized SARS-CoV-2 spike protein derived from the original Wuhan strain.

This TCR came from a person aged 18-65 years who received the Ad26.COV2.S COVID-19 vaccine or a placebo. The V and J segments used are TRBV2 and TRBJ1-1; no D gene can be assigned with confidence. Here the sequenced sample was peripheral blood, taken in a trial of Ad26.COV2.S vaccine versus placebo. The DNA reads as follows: TGTGCCAGCAGTGCTCAGATAAACACTGAAGCTTTCTTT. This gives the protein CASSAQINTEAFF.